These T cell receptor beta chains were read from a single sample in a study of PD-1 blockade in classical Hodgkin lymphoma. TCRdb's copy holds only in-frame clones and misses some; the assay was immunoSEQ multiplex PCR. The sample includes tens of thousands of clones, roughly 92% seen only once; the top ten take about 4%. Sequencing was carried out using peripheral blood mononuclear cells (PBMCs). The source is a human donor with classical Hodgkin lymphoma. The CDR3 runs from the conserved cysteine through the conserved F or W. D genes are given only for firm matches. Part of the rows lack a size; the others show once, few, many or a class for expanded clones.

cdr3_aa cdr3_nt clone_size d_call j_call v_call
CASSYYAGDTDTQYF TGTGCCAGCAGTTACTACGCAGGGGACACAGATACGCAGTATTTT - - TRBJ2-3 TRBV6-6
CASSKGFENTIYF TGTGCCAGTAGTAAAGGATTCGAAAACACCATATATTTT - - TRBJ1-3 TRBV19
CAGAGQSTDTQYF TGTGCCGGAGCAGGACAGAGCACAGATACGCAGTATTTT - - TRBJ2-3 TRBV7-9
CAISESASGRGYNEQFF TGTGCCATCAGTGAGTCGGCTAGCGGGAGAGGGTACAATGAGCAGTTCTTC once TRBD2 TRBJ2-1 TRBV10-3
CASTLQGSAYEQYF TGTGCCAGCACCCTACAGGGGTCAGCCTACGAGCAGTACTTC few TRBD1 TRBJ2-7 TRBV28
CSVEVRPGDTQYF TGCAGCGTTGAAGTTCGACCCGGGGATACGCAGTATTTT - - TRBJ2-3 TRBV29-1
CASSSERDSYEQYF TGCGCCAGCAGCTCGGAGCGGGACTCCTACGAGCAGTACTTC - TRBD2 TRBJ2-7 TRBV5-1
CATSSSGQAVRGEQYF TGTGCCACCAGCAGTAGCGGACAGGCCGTCCGGGGCGAGCAGTACTTC - - TRBJ2-7 TRBV15
CASSLAPGGADTQYF TGTGCCAGCAGTTTAGCTCCGGGGGGGGCAGATACGCAGTATTTT few TRBD2 TRBJ2-3 TRBV27
CAISESGTGTETQYF TGTGCCATCAGTGAGTCCGGGACAGGGACAGAGACCCAGTACTTC - TRBD1 TRBJ2-5 TRBV10-3
CASKPGRGAGETQYF TGTGCCAGCAAGCCCGGGAGGGGGGCAGGGGAGACCCAGTACTTC - TRBD2 TRBJ2-5 TRBV6-5
CASSLLPVTNTGELFF TGTGCCAGCAGCTTACTTCCGGTAACGAACACCGGGGAGCTGTTTTTT - - TRBJ2-2 TRBV7-2
CASSRAAYSNQPQHF TGTGCCAGTAGTCGGGCAGCCTATAGCAATCAGCCCCAGCATTTT - - TRBJ1-5 TRBV19
CAISVEDLGRLF TGTGCCATCAGTGTCGAAGACCTTGGTCGGCTCTTC - - TRBJ2-1 TRBV10-3
CASSYALTGGPYEQYF TGTGCCAGCAGTTACGCCCTAACAGGGGGTCCCTACGAGCAGTACTTC - TRBD1 TRBJ2-7 TRBV6-5
CASQGTVLPYEQYF TGTGCCAGCCAAGGGACAGTTCTACCCTACGAGCAGTACTTC - TRBD1 TRBJ2-7 TRBV28
CASSMTGGPDTQYF TGTGCCAGTAGTATGACCGGGGGGCCAGATACGCAGTATTTT - - TRBJ2-3 TRBV19
CASSQGVNTEAFF TGTGCCAGTTCACAGGGGGTGAACACTGAAGCTTTCTTT - TRBD1 TRBJ1-1 TRBV19
CASSFGTTATQYF TGTGCCAGCAGCTTTGGGACGACCGCGACCCAGTACTTC - - TRBJ2-5 TRBV5-6
CASEKKDRFQETQYF TGTGCCAGCGAAAAAAAAGACAGGTTTCAAGAGACCCAGTACTTC once - TRBJ2-5 TRBV6-5
CAIEGTGGYRYTF TGTGCCATCGAGGGGACAGGGGGTTATCGCTACACCTTC few TRBD1 TRBJ1-2 TRBV10-3
CASSPFSGSVYNEQFF TGTGCCAGCTCACCTTTTAGCGGGAGCGTTTACAATGAGCAGTTCTTC - TRBD2 TRBJ2-1 TRBV18
CASSLRTGTNQPQHF TGTGCCAGCAGTTTAAGGACAGGAACCAATCAGCCCCAGCATTTT - TRBD1 TRBJ1-5 TRBV28
CASSWGQNEQYF TGTGCCAGCAGCTGGGGACAGAACGAGCAGTACTTC - TRBD1 TRBJ2-7 TRBV6-1
CSVVLARRGTYEQYF TGCAGCGTTGTGCTAGCCAGGCGAGGAACCTACGAGCAGTACTTC - - TRBJ2-7 TRBV29-1
CSGLLAGGSYEQYF TGCAGCGGACTCCTAGCGGGAGGAAGTTACGAGCAGTACTTC - TRBD2 TRBJ2-7 TRBV29-1
CASSVNPGQNYEQYF TGTGCCAGCAGCGTAAACCCGGGACAGAACTACGAGCAGTACTTC - TRBD1 TRBJ2-7 TRBV9
CASSPTGAFEKLFF TGTGCCAGCTCACCGACAGGGGCCTTTGAAAAACTGTTTTTT - TRBD1 TRBJ1-4 TRBV18
CASSRLAGPSTDTQYF TGTGCCAGCAGTCGCTTAGCGGGACCTAGCACAGATACGCAGTATTTT - TRBD2 TRBJ2-3 TRBV2
CASSTDRGLETQYF TGTGCCAGCAGCACAGACAGGGGGCTAGAGACCCAGTACTTC - TRBD1 TRBJ2-5 TRBV11-2
CASSLGGGRGTDTQYF TGCGCCAGCAGCTTAGGTGGCGGGAGGGGTACAGATACGCAGTATTTT - TRBD2 TRBJ2-3 TRBV5-1
CAIKGLGAADTQYF TGTGCCATCAAAGGACTAGGCGCCGCAGATACGCAGTATTTT - TRBD2 TRBJ2-3 TRBV10-3
CASSFGPAAYQETQYF TGTGCCAGCAGCTTTGGGCCAGCGGCATATCAAGAGACCCAGTACTTC - - TRBJ2-5 TRBV11-2
CASSVGVYEQYF TGTGCCAGCAGCGTTGGCGTTTACGAGCAGTACTTC - - TRBJ2-7 TRBV7-9
CASSFLVGQGETQYF TGCGCCAGCAGCTTCCTTGTGGGGCAAGGGGAGACCCAGTACTTC - - TRBJ2-5 TRBV5-1
CASSLARDSQGKQFF TGTGCCAGCAGCTTAGCCCGGGACAGCCAAGGAAAGCAGTTTTTT - TRBD1 TRBJ1-4 TRBV7-2
CASTNFGGSGNTIYF TGTGCCAGTACCAATTTCGGGGGCTCTGGAAACACCATATATTTT once - TRBJ1-3 TRBV19
CSVERWAQGAIRDNEQFF TGCAGCGTTGAGCGGTGGGCACAGGGGGCAATTCGGGACAATGAGCAGTTCTTC few TRBD1 TRBJ2-1 TRBV29-1
CASSFARASGAYEQYF TGTGCCAGCAGTTTTGCTCGGGCTAGCGGAGCCTACGAGCAGTACTTC - TRBD2 TRBJ2-7 TRBV28
CASAWTANTEAFF TGCGCCAGCGCGTGGACAGCTAACACTGAAGCTTTCTTT - - TRBJ1-1 TRBV5-1
CASSVGDYYGYTF TGTGCCAGCAGCGTGGGAGACTACTATGGCTACACCTTC - - TRBJ1-2 TRBV9